Following are 27 T cell receptor beta chains from one sample sequenced in a study of cytomegalovirus exposure and HLA in healthy donors. It was with 60 Vbeta and 13 Jbeta primers that the PCR ran. The protocol was immunoSEQ multiplex PCR, while the TCRdb copy is restricted to in-frame clones and leaves out a portion. The top ten hold roughly 3% of the sample, which has roughly 120,000 clones, 75% seen once. Material for sequencing was PBMCs. The source is a middle-aged woman in good health and CMV-seropositive.

This clone was detected a few times. The chain uses TRBV6-5 and TRBJ2-1, with no clear D. The CDR3 runs 14 residues. Germline CDR1 reads MNHEY; CDR2 reads SVGAGI. Trimming cost V 0 bases and J 0 bases, with 3 bases left between them. Here the CDR3 reads CASSYSSSYNEQFF. In DNA, the CDR3 is TGTGCCAGCAGTTACTCTAGCTCCTACAATGAGCAGTTCTTC.

This clone was seen a single time. The gene calls are TRBV27 and TRBJ2-1; TRBD2 is a possible D gene (6 bases). Germline assignment: CDR1 MNHEY and CDR2 SMNVEV (reference sequence). CDR3 length: 13 amino acids. V lost 6 bases to trimming and J lost 7 bases, with 13 bases between them. CDR3 coding DNA: TGTGCCAGCAGGCTAAGCGGGTGGAATGAGCAGTTCTTC. Translating it yields CASRLSGWNEQFF.

This clone has a handful of counts. This chain uses TRBV27 with TRBJ2-7; possible D gene TRBD2, 6 bases. The germline V gene encodes CDR1 MNHEY and CDR2 SMNVEV (reference sequence). The V gene lost 2 bases and the J gene lost 6 bases, with 8 bases spanning the gap. CDR3 length: 12 amino acids. CDR3 DNA: TGTGCCAGCAGTTTAGGAGGGGCCGAGCAGTACTTC. The encoded protein is CASSLGGAEQYF.

The DNA of the CDR3 is TGTGCTAGTCGGAGGGATGCGAACACTGAAGCTTTCTTT. This encodes CASRRDANTEAFF. The chain combines TRBV12-5 with TRBJ1-1; D ambiguous. Germline V gene data show CDR1 as LGHNT and CDR2 as FRNRAP. V dropped 8 bases and J dropped 1 base, with 11 bases sitting between them. This CDR3 spans 13 amino acids.

This chain connects TRBV6-6 to TRBJ2-5, with no clear D. CDR3 size: 14 residues. Germline V gives CDR1 MNHNY, CDR2 SVGAGI (reference sequence). V was pared by 5 bases and J by 7 bases, with 17 bases between. The CDR3 region has the DNA TGTGCCAGCAGTACCCTTTCCGGTGCCGGGACCCAGTACTTC. It translates to CASSTLSGAGTQYF.

Written as DNA, the CDR3 is TGTGCCACCGAACGGTACGAGCAGTACTTC. Protein sequence: CATERYEQYF. The V call is TRBV28, the J call TRBJ2-7; D unresolved. Germline CDR1 reads MDHEN; CDR2 reads SYDVKM. V was trimmed by 10 bases and J by 4 bases, leaving 8 bases between them. This CDR3 contains 10 residues.

The CDR3: CASSLKERDTQYF. The CDR3 DNA follows: TGCGCCAGCAGCTTGAAGGAGCGAGATACGCAGTATTTT. The chain couples TRBV5-1 to TRBJ2-3; no firm D call. From germline, CDR1 is SGHRS and CDR2 YFSETQ. Trimming removed 1 base at V and 5 bases at J, with 8 bases between. The length of the CDR3 is 13 residues.

This chain links TRBV9 with TRBJ1-1; TRBD1 agrees at 7 bases. V shed 4 bases and J 1 base; nucleotides not matched to a gene: 1. CDR1 SGDLS and CDR2 YYNGEE come from the germline V gene. The CDR3 length is 13 residues. CDR3 sequence (DNA): TGTGCCAGCAGCCGGACAGGGAACACTGAAGCTTTCTTT. Translated, it gives CASSRTGNTEAFF.

The rearrangement joins TRBV4-3 to TRBJ1-5; TRBD1 might be the D (5 bases). Germline assignment: CDR1 LGHNA and CDR2 YSLEER. This CDR3 comprises 16 residues. V lost 0 bases and J 1 base, leaving 10 bases between the germline ends. The CDR3 coding sequence is TGCGCCAGCAGCCAAGATAGCCAGGGCAGCAATCAGCCCCAGCATTTT. Translating gives CASSQDSQGSNQPQHF.

The count of this clone is one. CDR3 amino acids: CASSESQGPGMNTEAFF. CDR3 in DNA: TGCGCCAGCAGTGAGTCTCAGGGGCCGGGAATGAACACTGAAGCTTTCTTT. V and J are TRBV10-1 and TRBJ1-1; weak D call: TRBD1 (6 bases). The germline gives CDR1 WNHNN, CDR2 SYGVQD (reference sequence). V gave up 0 bases and J gave up 0 bases, with 14 bases separating them. CDR3 length: 17 amino acids.

This chain links TRBV21-1 with TRBJ2-7; TRBD1 is the table's D call, not checked against the DNA. TRBV21-1 represents a pseudogene. The CDR3 runs to 18 residues. The CDR3 DNA reads as TGTGCCAGCAGCAAAGCGAAAGAGACAGGGCTGAGCTCCTACGAGCAGTACTTC. Translation: CASSKAKETGLSSYEQYF.

This clone was picked up a small number of times. The V gene is TRBV7-2, the J gene TRBJ1-6; TRBD1 might be the D (5 bases). The germline CDR1 and CDR2 sequences are SGHTA and FQGNSA. This CDR3 contains 15 residues. Trimming cost V 1 base and J 8 bases, with 12 bases left between them. The CDR3 here is CASSLVWGGDSPLHF. The CDR3 nucleotides are TGTGCCAGCAGCTTAGTATGGGGGGGGGATTCACCCCTCCACTTT. The whole variable domain, remainder taken from reference TRBV7-2 and TRBJ1-6, is GAGVSQSPSNKVTEKGKDVELRCDPISGHTALYWYRQSLGQGLEFLIYFQGNSAPDKSGLPSDRFSAERTGGSVSTLTIQRTQQEDSAVYLCASSLVWGGDSPLHFGNGTRLTVT.

The CDR3 is CASGLAHTDTQYF. The CDR3 region has the DNA TGTGCCTCAGGACTAGCTCACACAGATACGCAGTATTTT. This chain joins TRBV9 and TRBJ2-3; 8 bases map to TRBD2. The CDR3 loop spans 13 amino acids. The germline CDR1 and CDR2 sequences are SGDLS and YYNGEE. The trim removed 10 bases at V and 2 bases at J, leaving 6 bases unmatched.

This clone was recorded a few times. The chain combines TRBV6-6 with TRBJ1-2; 8 bases fit TRBD1. Germline CDR1 reads MNHNY; CDR2 reads SVGAGI (reference sequence). This CDR3 has 13 residues. V lost 2 bases to trimming and J lost 8 bases; unmatched junction nucleotides: 4. This chain's CDR3 is CASSYIGTGGYTF. CDR3 DNA sequence: TGTGCCAGCAGTTACATAGGGACAGGCGGCTACACCTTC.

This rearrangement joins TRBV2 to TRBJ2-4, with a tentative D call TRBD2 (6 bases). CDR3 length equals 13 residues. The V end lost 7 bases, the J end lost 6 bases, and 13 bases lay between the germline ends. Germline V CDR1 and CDR2: SNHLY, FYNNEI. Here the CDR3 DNA reads TGTGCCAGCAAGGAGGGAAAAAGAAACATTCAGTACTTC. This codes for CASKEGKRNIQYF.

This clone was seen a single time. This rearrangement joins TRBV20-1 to TRBJ1-2; D not resolved. CDR3 size: 11 residues. The V gene lost 2 bases and the J gene lost 7 bases, with 8 bases spanning the gap. The germline gives CDR1 DFQATT, CDR2 SNEGSKA (reference sequence). The CDR3 nucleotides are TGCAGTGCTAGATCGCTAGGTGGCTACACCTTC. Its protein is CSARSLGGYTF.

The rearrangement links TRBV28 to TRBJ2-7; 8 bases agree with TRBD1. The CDR3 totals 15 residues. V lost 6 bases, J lost 4 bases, and 11 bases stayed unmatched. Germline values: CDR1 MDHEN, CDR2 SYDVKM. For the CDR3, the DNA is TGTGCCAGCAGACCCCATCGACAGGGGATTTACGAGCAGTACTTC. Translation gives CASRPHRQGIYEQYF.

V gene TRBV5-6 combines with J gene TRBJ2-5, with D perhaps matching TRBD2 (6 bases). Trimming shortened V by 0 bases and J by 0 bases, and 12 bases separated the two germline ends. CDR1 is SGHDT, CDR2 YYEEEE, per germline. The CDR3 loop spans 16 amino acids. The CDR3 DNA reads TGTGCCAGCAGCTTGGTGGCTAGCGAATACCAAGAGACCCAGTACTTC. Translating it yields CASSLVASEYQETQYF.

This sequence joins TRBV29-1 and TRBJ2-1; TRBD1 is a possible D gene (6 bases). In germline, CDR1 is SQVTM, CDR2 ANQGSEA. The CDR3 totals 15 residues. Between the trimmed V and J ends, which lost 6 bases and 6 bases, there was a span of 21 bases. CDR3: CSVDHPGVPVNEQFF. DNA of the CDR3: TGCAGCGTGGACCACCCAGGGGTCCCCGTCAATGAGCAGTTCTTC.

The chain has TRBV7-6 and TRBJ2-7; 7 positions agree with TRBD1. The trim removed 5 bases at V and 4 bases at J, leaving 2 bases unmatched. The germline CDR1 and CDR2 sequences are SGHVS and FNYEAQ. The CDR3 spans 12 residues. CDR3 nucleotides: TGTGCCAGCAGCCCAGGGGGTTACGAGCAGTACTTC. Translation gives CASSPGGYEQYF.

The rearrangement joins TRBV4-3 to TRBJ1-2; possible D gene TRBD1, 6 bases. Germline loops: CDR1 LGHNA, CDR2 YSLEER. This CDR3 is built from 16 residues. V lost 0 bases, J lost 4 bases, and 15 bases lay in between. The CDR3 region has the DNA TGCGCCAGCAGCCAAGATTTGCTGACAGGAGGCTATGGCTACACCTTC. Protein: CASSQDLLTGGYGYTF.

The V gene is TRBV7-6, the J gene TRBJ2-1, with 7 bases lining up with TRBD1. Trimming cost V 5 bases and J 2 bases; bases outside gene matches: 6. CDR1 SGHVS and CDR2 FNYEAQ come from the germline V gene. The CDR3 is 15 residues long. CDR3 bases: TGTGCCAGCAGCCGCCAGCAGGGGGCCTACAATGAGCAGTTCTTC. It codes for CASSRQQGAYNEQFF. Combining the CDR3 with reference TRBV7-6 and TRBJ2-1 gives the whole variable domain GAGVSQSPRYKVTKRGQDVALRCDPISGHVSLYWYRQALGQGPEFLTYFNYEAQQDKSGLPNDRFSAERPEGSISTLTIQRTEQRDSAMYRCASSRQQGAYNEQFFGPGTRLTVL.

The chain employs TRBV5-4 and TRBJ1-1; the D gene is possibly TRBD1 (5 bases). V dropped 2 bases and J dropped 1 base, with 6 bases sitting between them. Germline V gives CDR1 SGHNT, CDR2 YYREEE (reference sequence). The CDR3 has 13 residues. CDR3 amino acids: CASSFQGNTEAFF. In DNA form, the CDR3 reads TGTGCCAGCAGCTTCCAGGGGAACACTGAAGCTTTCTTT. The complete variable domain, with remaining parts taken from reference TRBV5-4 and TRBJ1-1, reads ETGVTQSPTHLIKTRGQQVTLRCSSQSGHNTVSWYQQALGQGPQFIFQYYREEENGRGNFPPRFSGLQFPNYSSELNVNALELDDSALYLCASSFQGNTEAFFGQGTRLTVV.

This clone was recorded once. The chain links TRBV28 to TRBJ1-1; 7 bases match TRBD1. The CDR3 is 16 amino acids. Trimming removed 6 bases from V and 4 bases from J; junction bases left unmatched: 14. Germline CDR1 reads MDHEN; CDR2 reads SYDVKM. This CDR3 is CASRTGTAVRGTEAFF. The CDR3 DNA reads as TGTGCCAGCAGGACCGGGACAGCCGTGAGGGGCACTGAAGCTTTCTTT.

The V gene is TRBV29-1, the J gene TRBJ2-3; 13 bases are shared with TRBD2. The CDR3 contains 18 residues. V dropped 7 bases and J dropped 5; count of bases not matched to a gene: 18. Germline CDR1 reads SQVTM; CDR2 reads ANQGSEA. DNA for the CDR3: TGCAGCGGTGCGGTCTCCGCGGGACTAGCGGGAAGGCGAGATACGCAGTATTTT. Protein product: CSGAVSAGLAGRRDTQYF.

This clone has a single count. The chain uses TRBV5-4 and TRBJ2-6, with TRBD1 identical over 7 bases. The V and J ends lost 2 bases and 2 bases, in that order; junction bases with no gene match: 10. This CDR3 is built from 18 residues. Germline CDR1 reads SGHNT; CDR2 reads YYREEE (reference sequence). Here the CDR3 DNA reads TGTGCCAGCAGCTTAGACAGGGTTCACTTAGCTGGGGCCAACGTCCTGACTTTC. Amino acids: CASSLDRVHLAGANVLTF.

This rearrangement joins TRBV6-4 to TRBJ2-1; 7 bases are shared with TRBD1. The length of the CDR3 is 17 residues. The trim removed 0 bases at V and 2 bases at J, leaving 7 bases unmatched. CDR1 and CDR2 from the germline V gene are MRHNA and SNTAGT. The CDR3 DNA reads TGTGCCAGCAGTGACTCGAAGCAGGGGGATCCCTACAATGAGCAGTTCTTC. It yields the protein CASSDSKQGDPYNEQFF.